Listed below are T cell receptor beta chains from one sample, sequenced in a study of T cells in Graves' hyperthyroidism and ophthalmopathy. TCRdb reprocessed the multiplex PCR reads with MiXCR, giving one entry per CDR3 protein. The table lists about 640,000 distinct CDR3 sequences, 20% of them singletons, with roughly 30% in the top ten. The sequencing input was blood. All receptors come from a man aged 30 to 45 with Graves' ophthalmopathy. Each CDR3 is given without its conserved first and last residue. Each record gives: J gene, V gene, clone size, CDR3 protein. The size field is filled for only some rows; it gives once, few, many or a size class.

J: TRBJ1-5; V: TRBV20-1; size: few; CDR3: SAPQGRNQPQH
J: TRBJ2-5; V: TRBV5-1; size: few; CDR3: ASSLAGGPVKETQY
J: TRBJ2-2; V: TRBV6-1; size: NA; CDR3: ASTHFREANTGELF
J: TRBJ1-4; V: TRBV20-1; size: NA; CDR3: SAGQGGEKLF
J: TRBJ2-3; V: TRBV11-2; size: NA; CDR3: ASSLTRTGVGTDTQY
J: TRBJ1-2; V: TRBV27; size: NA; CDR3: ASSLSERDNGYT
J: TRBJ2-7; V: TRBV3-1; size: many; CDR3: ASSQGIRTEQY
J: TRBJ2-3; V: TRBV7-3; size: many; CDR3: ASSPGLAGEADTQY
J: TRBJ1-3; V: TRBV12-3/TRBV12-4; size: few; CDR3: ASSSEHGQGSSGNTIY
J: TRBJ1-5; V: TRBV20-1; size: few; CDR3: SASIRGLYNQPQH
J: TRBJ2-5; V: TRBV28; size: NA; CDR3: ASSPLESRQETQY
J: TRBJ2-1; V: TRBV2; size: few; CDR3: ASSEKPSGYNEQF
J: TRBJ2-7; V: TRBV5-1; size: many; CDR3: ASMSGTASYEQY
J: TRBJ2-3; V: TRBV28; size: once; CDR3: ASSAPGLAGGGGDTQY
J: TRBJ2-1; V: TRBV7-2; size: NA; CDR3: ASSPTSGRADEQF
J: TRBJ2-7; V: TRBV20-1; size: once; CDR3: SARVEWQTYEQY
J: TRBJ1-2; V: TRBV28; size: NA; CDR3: ASSSPRQSRNYGYT
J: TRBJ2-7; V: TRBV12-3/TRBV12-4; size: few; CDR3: ASSPTGGAPYEQY
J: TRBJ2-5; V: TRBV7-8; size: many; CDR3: ASSLVRETQY
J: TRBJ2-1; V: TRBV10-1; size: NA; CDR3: ASSSGSDHNEQF
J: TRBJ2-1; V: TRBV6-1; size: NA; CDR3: ASSVTSGRADEQF
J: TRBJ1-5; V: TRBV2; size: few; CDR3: ASDQGPLDPPQH
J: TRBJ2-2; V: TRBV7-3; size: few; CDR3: ASRLAGSSGELF
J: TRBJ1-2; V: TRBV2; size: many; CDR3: AGKDSNYGYT
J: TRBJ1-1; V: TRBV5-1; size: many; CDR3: ASSSTVRATEAF
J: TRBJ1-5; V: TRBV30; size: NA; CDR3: AWSVGSDGQPQH
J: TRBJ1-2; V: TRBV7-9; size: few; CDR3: ASSPLDRGTNYGYT
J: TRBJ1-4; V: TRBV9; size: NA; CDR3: ASSRAGTGTEKLF
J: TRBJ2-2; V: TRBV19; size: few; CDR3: ASARDGGTGELF
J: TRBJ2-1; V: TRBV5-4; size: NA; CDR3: ASSSEGFEQF
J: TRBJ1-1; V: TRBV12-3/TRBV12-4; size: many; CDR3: ASSLGGVSTEAF
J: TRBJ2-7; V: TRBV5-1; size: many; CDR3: ASSSEGRGPYEQY
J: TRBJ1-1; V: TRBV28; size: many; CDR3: ASTPMGLRRAEAF
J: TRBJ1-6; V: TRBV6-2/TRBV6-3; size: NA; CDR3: VSSYSGRSSYNSPLH
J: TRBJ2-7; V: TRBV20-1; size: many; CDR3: SAHSGSAYEQY
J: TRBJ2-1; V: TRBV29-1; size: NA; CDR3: SVENTLASGAKPF
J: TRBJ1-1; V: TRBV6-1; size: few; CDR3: ASRLSRNVNTEAF
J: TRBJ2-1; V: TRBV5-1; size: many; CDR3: ASSPSGGDEQF
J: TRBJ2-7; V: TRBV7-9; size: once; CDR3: ASSSAGGPRYEQY
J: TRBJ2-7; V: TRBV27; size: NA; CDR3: ASKAGVSDEQY
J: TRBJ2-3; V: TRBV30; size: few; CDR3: ASEGPARTDTQY
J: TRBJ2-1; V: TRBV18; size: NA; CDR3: ASSGQGFNEQF
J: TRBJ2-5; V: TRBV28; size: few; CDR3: ATSPTSGKQETQY
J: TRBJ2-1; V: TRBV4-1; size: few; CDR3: ASSRSGARYNEQF
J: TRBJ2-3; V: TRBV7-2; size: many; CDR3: ASSRTGRVLTDTQY
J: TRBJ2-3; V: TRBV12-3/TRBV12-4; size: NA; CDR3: ASSLLGLAGLDTQY
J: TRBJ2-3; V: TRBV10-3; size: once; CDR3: AINPSGDTDTQY
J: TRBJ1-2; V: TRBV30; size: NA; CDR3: AWRKQGAGDYGYT
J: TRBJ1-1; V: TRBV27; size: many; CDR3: ASSKQARNTEAF
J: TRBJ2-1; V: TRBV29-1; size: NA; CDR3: SVGGRDNEQF
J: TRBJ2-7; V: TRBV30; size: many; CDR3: ASQPRGGPYEQY